The 24 T cell receptor beta chains below were found in one sample sequenced in a study of cytomegalovirus exposure and HLA in healthy donors. The study ran its PCR with 60 Vbeta and 13 Jbeta primers. TCRdb's copy holds only in-frame clones and misses some; the assay was immunoSEQ multiplex PCR. Seen here are 130,000 to 150,000 clones, around four fifths observed once, and the top ten hold 2.5% to 3%. The material sequenced was PBMCs. Source of these receptors: a female donor in good health and CMV-seronegative.

The chain uses TRBV29-1 and TRBJ2-5, with a possible D match to TRBD1 (6 bases). The end of the DNA is better explained by TRBJ2-7, so the J call may be wrong. The CDR3 is made up of 11 amino acids. Germline V gene sequence: CDR1 SQVTM, CDR2 ANQGSEA. The DNA of the CDR3 is TGCAGCGTTGAGGGACACCACGAGCAGTACTTC. Encoded protein: CSVEGHHEQYF.

With respect to this clone: The CDR3 end shows no conserved phenylalanine or tryptophan, and so a read error is likely. The chain carries TRBV6-1 and TRBJ1-2, with D uncertain. The V end lost 7 bases, the J end lost 3 bases, and 9 bases lay between the germline ends. CDR3 length: 12 residues. Germline CDR1 MNHNS, CDR2 SASEGT. The CDR3 DNA follows: TGTGCCAGCAACCGAGCTGACTATGGCTACACCCTC. It specifies CASNRADYGYTL.

This clone was seen more than once but under ten times. This rearrangement joins TRBV27 to TRBJ2-7; 9 positions match TRBD2. This CDR3 comprises 22 residues. Germline values: CDR1 MNHEY, CDR2 SMNVEV (reference sequence). V trimming: 5 bases; J trimming: 3 bases; junction bases outside the gene matches: 29. The chain's CDR3 is CASSEGGKVRREGLGWYYEQYF. The CDR3, as DNA: TGTGCCAGCAGTGAGGGTGGAAAAGTGCGGCGGGAGGGCCTCGGTTGGTACTACGAGCAGTACTTC.

V gene TRBV30 combines with J gene TRBJ2-3, with a possible D match to TRBD1 (5 bases). The CDR3 spans 13 residues. The germline V and J ends were trimmed by 2 bases and 10 bases, with 16 bases remaining between them. Per germline, CDR1 GTSNPN and CDR2 SVGIG (reference sequence). CDR3 sequence: CAWSPGLVGAQYF. In DNA, the CDR3 is TGTGCCTGGAGTCCCGGGTTGGTAGGGGCGCAGTATTTT.

For the CDR3, the DNA is TGTGCCAGCAGTTTAACAGTCCCAAATCAGCCCCAGCATTTT. Translating it yields CASSLTVPNQPQHF. V is TRBV28 and J is TRBJ1-5; D remains unclear. Germline V gene lookup returns CDR1 MDHEN and CDR2 SYDVKM. The CDR3 sequence is 14 residues long. V lost 2 bases and J lost 4, with 9 bases in between.

This clone was seen more than once but under ten times. The chain carries TRBV4-1 and TRBJ1-1; D perhaps matches TRBD1 (5 bases). Germline V gene data show CDR1 as MGHRA and CDR2 as YSYEKL. Trimming cost V 2 bases and J 7 bases, with 14 bases left between them. The CDR3 runs to 14 residues. The CDR3 DNA is TGCGCCAGCAGCCAAATGGGGGGGATCGTTGAAGCTTTCTTT. Translation: CASSQMGGIVEAFF.

This chain links TRBV2 with TRBJ2-2, with D perhaps TRBD1 (6 bases). The germline V gene has CDR1 SNHLY and CDR2 FYNNEI. CDR3 length equals 16 residues. Trimming pared 5 bases from V and 4 bases from J, leaving 17 bases between. This CDR3 is CASSFTGIIGTGELFF. In nucleotides, the CDR3 is TGTGCCAGCAGTTTTACAGGGATTATAGGCACCGGGGAGCTGTTTTTT.

This rearrangement joins TRBV4-1 to TRBJ1-5; 7 nucleotides match TRBD1. J lost 4 bases, V lost 0 bases, and 6 bases had no gene match. The CDR3 runs 16 residues. The germline CDR1 and CDR2 sequences are MGHRA and YSYEKL. This CDR3 is CASSQETGRDNQPQHF. CDR3 in DNA: TGCGCCAGCAGCCAAGAGACAGGGCGGGATAATCAGCCCCAGCATTTT.

The V and J genes are TRBV27 and TRBJ2-3; the match to TRBD2 covers 13 bases. Trimming cost V 5 bases and J 2 bases; bases outside gene matches: 4. Germline values: CDR1 MNHEY, CDR2 SMNVEV (reference sequence). The CDR3 is 16 amino acids. Here the CDR3 DNA reads TGTGCCAGCAGTCAGGGACTAGCGGGGATCACAGATACGCAGTATTTT. Its translation: CASSQGLAGITDTQYF.

The CDR3 DNA reads as TGTGCCAGCAGCTTGCTAGTTAACTATGGCTACACCTTC. This gives the protein CASSLLVNYGYTF. V usage is TRBV5-4 and J usage is TRBJ1-2, with D unresolved. Looked up from germline, CDR1 is SGHNT and CDR2 is YYREEE (reference sequence). V shed 1 base and J shed 1 base, with 5 bases lying between them. CDR3 length equals 13 residues.

The CDR3 coding sequence is TGTGCCAGCAGTCCAATAGCGGAGCCCGACCTAAGAGGTGAGCAGTTCTTC. This translates into CASSPIAEPDLRGEQFF. The chain employs TRBV27 and TRBJ2-1, with D tentatively TRBD2 (6 bases). CDR3 length: 17 residues. Trimming cost V 5 bases and J 9 bases, with 26 bases left between them. Per germline, CDR1 MNHEY and CDR2 SMNVEV (reference sequence).

The CDR3 region has the DNA TGTGCCAGCAGCTTAGTCACAGGAACTAAATCAGGAGGGGAAAAACTGTTTTTT. Translating gives CASSLVTGTKSGGEKLFF. The rearrangement uses TRBV7-2 and TRBJ1-4, with D perhaps matching TRBD1 (5 bases). CDR3 size: 18 residues. The germline CDR1 and CDR2 sequences are SGHTA and FQGNSA. V lost 1 base, J lost 8 bases, and 23 bases lay in between.

This clone was detected only a few times. V and J are TRBV2 and TRBJ1-1; no reliable D call. The length of the CDR3 is 12 residues. Germline lookup yields CDR1 SNHLY and CDR2 FYNNEI. V lost 4 bases and J 3 bases, leaving 6 bases between the germline ends. CDR3 protein: CASSAGHTEAFF. In nucleotides, the CDR3 is TGTGCCAGCAGTGCTGGGCACACTGAAGCTTTCTTT.

The V and J genes are TRBV30 and TRBJ2-5; 10 bases fit TRBD2. J was trimmed by 4 bases and V by 3 bases; bases with no gene match: 23. The CDR3 length is 20 residues. Per the germline V gene, CDR1 is GTSNPN and CDR2 is SVGIG (reference sequence). CDR3 coding DNA: TGTGCCTGGAGAGCCTCTAGGGGGGCTAGCGGGAGTAAAAGAGGAGAGACCCAGTACTTC. The encoded protein is CAWRASRGASGSKRGETQYF.

The V and J genes are TRBV19 and TRBJ2-3, with 9 bases lining up with TRBD2. CDR1 and CDR2 from the germline V gene are LNHDA and SQIVND (reference sequence). The CDR3 covers 15 residues. The J segment lost 2 bases and the V segment lost 1 base, leaving 1 base of the junction unmatched. Here the CDR3 DNA reads TGTGCCAGTAGTATAGGACTAGCGGTCACAGATACGCAGTATTTT. This gives the protein CASSIGLAVTDTQYF.

This clone was seen a few times. This chain links TRBV5-6 with TRBJ1-2; TRBD1 matches at 9 bases. Germline assignment: CDR1 SGHDT and CDR2 YYEEEE. The CDR3 consists of 15 residues. Germline trimming cut 4 bases from V and 4 bases from J; bases unmatched to any gene: 8. As DNA, the CDR3 is TGTGCCAGCAGCCCCGGACAGGGGAGGCCCTATGGCTACACCTTC. Protein product: CASSPGQGRPYGYTF.

The chain joins TRBV5-1 to TRBJ1-2, with 12 nucleotides matching TRBD1. Germline assignment: CDR1 SGHRS and CDR2 YFSETQ. After removal of 0 bases from V and 3 bases from J, the junction contained 9 bases not matched to a gene. The CDR3 loop spans 18 amino acids. CDR3 sequence: CASSLDPGTGGYYYGYTF. In nucleotides, the CDR3 is TGCGCCAGCAGCTTGGATCCTGGGACAGGGGGCTATTACTATGGCTACACCTTC. Full variable domain (rest looked up from reference TRBV5-1 and TRBJ1-2): KAGVTQTPRYLIKTRGQQVTLSCSPISGHRSVSWYQQTPGQGLQFLFEYFSETQRNKGNFPGRFSGRQFSNSRSEMNVSTLELGDSALYLCASSLDPGTGGYYYGYTFGSGTRLTVV.

The CDR3 loop reads CASSGSGTRGYEQYF. The CDR3 nucleotides read TGTGCCAGCAGTGGATCCGGGACTAGGGGATACGAGCAGTACTTC. V and J are TRBV6-5 and TRBJ2-7; 8 nucleotides match TRBD2. The trim removed 5 bases at V and 4 bases at J, leaving 10 bases unmatched. Germline loops: CDR1 MNHEY, CDR2 SVGAGI. This CDR3 is built from 15 residues.

In regard to this clone: One end of the junction varies from germline; a read error may be responsible. The gene calls are TRBV28 and TRBJ1-2; 7 bases agree with TRBD1. This CDR3 is 13 amino acids long. Germline V lookup: CDR1 MDHEN, CDR2 SYDVKM. The CDR3 DNA reads TGTGCCAGCATGGGCAGGGGGATCTATGGCTACCCCTTC. Translated, it gives CASMGRGIYGYPF.

This clone was counted a few times. The chain joins TRBV5-6 to TRBJ2-5; no definite D call. Trimming took off 1 base at V and 5 bases at J, with 6 bases between the two ends. CDR1 is SGHDT, CDR2 YYEEEE, per germline. The CDR3 sequence is 12 residues long. The CDR3 protein is CASSLTEETQYF. The CDR3 nucleotides read TGTGCCAGCAGCTTGACAGAGGAGACCCAGTACTTC.

The chain uses TRBV11-1 and TRBJ1-1; 7 bases fit TRBD1. CDR1 is SGHAT and CDR2 is FQDESV in the germline V gene (reference sequence). With V trimmed by 4 bases and J by 1 base, 12 bases remained unmatched. CDR3 length equals 17 residues. The CDR3 region has the DNA TGTGCCAGCAGCTCCAAGGGTGACAGGGCCTCGAACACTGAAGCTTTCTTT. It codes for CASSSKGDRASNTEAFF.

This chain connects TRBV5-1 to TRBJ2-5, with D perhaps matching TRBD2 (5 bases). Germline values: CDR1 SGHRS, CDR2 YFSETQ. The CDR3 loop spans 14 amino acids. V lost 6 bases and J 2 bases, leaving 14 bases between the germline ends. The CDR3 sequence: CASTRDGSQETQYF. In DNA, the CDR3 is TGCGCCAGCACGAGGGATGGAAGTCAAGAGACCCAGTACTTC.

The gene calls are TRBV4-1 and TRBJ2-1, with TRBD2 matching over 11 bases. The CDR3 loop spans 16 amino acids. J gave up 9 bases and V 0 bases, and 7 bases lay outside the gene matches. Germline V gene data show CDR1 as MGHRA and CDR2 as YSYEKL. CDR3 loop: CASSQETSGAIGEQFF. The DNA for the CDR3 is TGCGCCAGCAGCCAAGAGACTAGCGGGGCTATAGGTGAGCAGTTCTTC.

The chain recombines TRBV29-1 with TRBJ2-5; D not resolved. The DNA matches TRBJ2-7 better at its end, which makes the J call doubtful. In germline, CDR1 is SQVTM, CDR2 ANQGSEA. The CDR3 has 11 amino acids. CDR3: CSVGDSYEQYF. Written as DNA, the CDR3 is TGCAGCGTTGGGGACTCCTACGAGCAGTACTTC.